This is a list of T cell receptor beta chains from one sample in a study of graft-versus-host responses after intestinal transplantation. Libraries were prepared by immunoSEQ multiplex PCR; TCRdb keeps only in-frame clonotypes and omits some of them. The table lists tens of thousands of clones, approximately 92% of them singletons. Sequencing used PBMCs, obtained roughly 260 days after intestinal transplant. The receptors were sampled from a human patient who received an intestinal transplant, so some T cells may come from the graft donor. CDR3s include the opening cysteine and the closing phenylalanine or tryptophan.

J,V,CDR3
TRBJ1-1,TRBV14,CASSQVGRDYGEAFF
TRBJ2-1,TRBV7-8,CASKGLSAMDYNEQFF
TRBJ1-2,TRBV5-6,CAGQGGRNGYTF
TRBJ2-3,TRBV30,CAWGSTGPTDTQYF
TRBJ2-1,TRBV5-1,CASSLGLEGGPFYNEQFF
TRBJ1-1,TRBV4-1,CASSPLDGRSNTEAFF
TRBJ2-7,TRBV7-8,CASSLGGTNYEQYF
TRBJ1-1,TRBV30,CAWKRGGDTEAFF
TRBJ1-5,TRBV27,CASKTGGGGQPQHF
TRBJ1-6,TRBV28,CASSLTGDNSPLHF
TRBJ2-2,TRBV5-1,CASSMPWGAAYTGELFF
TRBJ2-3,TRBV5-1,CASSFGTVLTDTQYF
TRBJ2-2,TRBV19,CASSIARETGELFF
TRBJ2-1,TRBV5-4,CASSLAGGSFNEQFF
TRBJ2-5,TRBV5-1,CASRLAGGPETQYF
TRBJ2-7,TRBV2,CASRETGTVSYEQYF
TRBJ2-7,TRBV5-1,CASSPSGGTGSYEQYF
TRBJ1-2,TRBV7-6,CASSIPSRKTYGYTF
TRBJ2-3,TRBV7-6,CASSSGTDTQYF
TRBJ2-6,TRBV5-1,CASGQTPGQDYSGANVLTF
TRBJ2-7,TRBV7-6,CASSLEEGYEQYF
TRBJ2-7,TRBV28,CASSSQTVTPSYEQYF
TRBJ2-5,TRBV5-1,CASSPGTGEETQYF
TRBJ2-1,TRBV7-6,CASSRGQSNNEQFF
TRBJ1-2,TRBV27,CASSLYGQDGYTF
TRBJ1-1,TRBV7-2,CASSFQGNTEAFF
TRBJ2-7,TRBV30,CAWSDYSGRLPYEQYF
TRBJ1-4,TRBV4-1,CASSQVSSATNEKLFF
TRBJ1-3,TRBV7-9,CASSLSDRATRNTIYF
TRBJ2-5,TRBV4-1,CASSQLAGGPGETQYF
TRBJ1-6,TRBV6-4,CATYPWGDCGDNSPLHF
TRBJ1-2,TRBV5-1,CASSLGRWTNYGYTF
TRBJ2-1,TRBV11-2,CASSSPDRGHNEQFF
TRBJ1-5,TRBV27,CASSLSFNQPQHF
TRBJ2-5,TRBV28,CASSFTGLAGVETQYF
TRBJ2-1,TRBV18,CASSPMAGEAYNEQFF
TRBJ2-7,TRBV11-2,CASSLISYVGSSYEQYF
TRBJ2-7,TRBV19,CASQSGGRPGSEQYF
TRBJ2-1,TRBV29-1,CSVEGPIGGRPLDEQFF
TRBJ2-3,TRBV9,CASSVNHRAGVGTDTQYF
TRBJ2-1,TRBV21-1,CASRGLLHHSDNEQFF
TRBJ2-7,TRBV4-1,CASSQGQPYEQYF
TRBJ1-1,TRBV10-2,CASRGRRSTEAFF
TRBJ2-7,TRBV5-1,CASSSGTGNEQYF
TRBJ2-1,TRBV7-8,CASSRQSSYNEQFF
TRBJ2-1,TRBV6-1,CASSAPERLYNEQFF